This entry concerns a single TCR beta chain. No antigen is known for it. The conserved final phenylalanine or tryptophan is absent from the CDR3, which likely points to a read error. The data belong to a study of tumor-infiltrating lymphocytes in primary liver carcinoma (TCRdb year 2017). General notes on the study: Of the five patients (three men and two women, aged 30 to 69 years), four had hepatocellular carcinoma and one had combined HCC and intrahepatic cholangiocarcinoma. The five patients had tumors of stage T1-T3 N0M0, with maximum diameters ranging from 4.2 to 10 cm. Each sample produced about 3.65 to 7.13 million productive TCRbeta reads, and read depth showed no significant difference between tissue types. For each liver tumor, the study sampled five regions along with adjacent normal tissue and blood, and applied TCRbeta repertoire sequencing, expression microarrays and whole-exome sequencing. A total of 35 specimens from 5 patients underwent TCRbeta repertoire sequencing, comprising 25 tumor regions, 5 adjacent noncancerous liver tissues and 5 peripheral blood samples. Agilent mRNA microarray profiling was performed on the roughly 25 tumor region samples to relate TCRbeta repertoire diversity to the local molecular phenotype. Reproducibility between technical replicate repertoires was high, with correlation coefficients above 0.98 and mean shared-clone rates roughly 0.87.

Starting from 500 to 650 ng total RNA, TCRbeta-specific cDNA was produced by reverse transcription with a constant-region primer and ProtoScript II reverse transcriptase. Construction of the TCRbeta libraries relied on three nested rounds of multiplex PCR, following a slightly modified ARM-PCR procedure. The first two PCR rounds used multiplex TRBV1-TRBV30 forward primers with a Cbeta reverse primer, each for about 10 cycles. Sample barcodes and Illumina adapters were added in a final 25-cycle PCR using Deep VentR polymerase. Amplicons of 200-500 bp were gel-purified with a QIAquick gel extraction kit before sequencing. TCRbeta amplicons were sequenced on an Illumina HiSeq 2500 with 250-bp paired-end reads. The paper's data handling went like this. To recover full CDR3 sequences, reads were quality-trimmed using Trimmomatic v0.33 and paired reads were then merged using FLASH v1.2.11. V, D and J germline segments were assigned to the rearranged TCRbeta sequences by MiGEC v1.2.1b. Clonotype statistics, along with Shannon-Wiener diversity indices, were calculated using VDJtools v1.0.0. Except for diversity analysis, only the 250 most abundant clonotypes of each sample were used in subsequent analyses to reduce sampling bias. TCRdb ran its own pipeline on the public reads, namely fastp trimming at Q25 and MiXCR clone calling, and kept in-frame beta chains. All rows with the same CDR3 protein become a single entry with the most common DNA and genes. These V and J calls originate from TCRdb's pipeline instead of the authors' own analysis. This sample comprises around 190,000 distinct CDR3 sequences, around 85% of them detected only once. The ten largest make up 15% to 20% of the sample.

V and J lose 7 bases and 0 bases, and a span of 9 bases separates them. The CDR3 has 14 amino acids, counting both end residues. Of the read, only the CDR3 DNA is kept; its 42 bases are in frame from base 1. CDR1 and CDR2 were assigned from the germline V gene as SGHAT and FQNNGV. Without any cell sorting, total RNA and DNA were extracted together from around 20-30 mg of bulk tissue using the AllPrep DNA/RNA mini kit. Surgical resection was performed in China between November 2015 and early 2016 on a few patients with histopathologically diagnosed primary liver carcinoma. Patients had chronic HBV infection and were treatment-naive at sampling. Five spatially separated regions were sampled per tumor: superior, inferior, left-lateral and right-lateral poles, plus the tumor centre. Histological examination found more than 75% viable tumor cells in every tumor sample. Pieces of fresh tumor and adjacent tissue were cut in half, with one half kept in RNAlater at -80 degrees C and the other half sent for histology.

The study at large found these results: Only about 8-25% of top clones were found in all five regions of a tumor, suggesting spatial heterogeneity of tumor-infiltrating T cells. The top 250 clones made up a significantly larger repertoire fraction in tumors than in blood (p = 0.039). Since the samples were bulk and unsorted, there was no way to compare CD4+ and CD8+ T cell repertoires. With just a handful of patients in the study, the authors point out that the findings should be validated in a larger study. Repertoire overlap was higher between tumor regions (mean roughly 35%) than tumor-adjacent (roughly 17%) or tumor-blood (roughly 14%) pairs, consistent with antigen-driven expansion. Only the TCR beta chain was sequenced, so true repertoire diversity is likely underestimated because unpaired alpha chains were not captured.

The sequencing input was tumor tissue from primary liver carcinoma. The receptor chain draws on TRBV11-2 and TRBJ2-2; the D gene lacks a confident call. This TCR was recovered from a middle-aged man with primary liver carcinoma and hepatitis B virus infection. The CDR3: CASTTDSNTGELFL. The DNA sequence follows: TGTGCCAGCACCACAGACTCGAACACCGGGGAGCTGTTTCTT.